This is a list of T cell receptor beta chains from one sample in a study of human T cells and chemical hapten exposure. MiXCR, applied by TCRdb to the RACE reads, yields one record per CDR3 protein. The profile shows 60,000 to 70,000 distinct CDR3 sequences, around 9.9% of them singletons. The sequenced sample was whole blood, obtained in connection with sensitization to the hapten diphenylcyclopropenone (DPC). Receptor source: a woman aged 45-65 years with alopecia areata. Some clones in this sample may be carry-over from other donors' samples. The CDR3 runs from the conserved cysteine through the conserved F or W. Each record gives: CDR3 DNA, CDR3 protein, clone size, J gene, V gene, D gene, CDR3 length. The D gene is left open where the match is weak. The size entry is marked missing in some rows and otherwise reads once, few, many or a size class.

cdr3_nt: TGTGCCAGCAGCTTGAGGAGGGGGAACTATGGCTACACCTTC
cdr3_aa: CASSLRRGNYGYTF
clone_size: many
j_call: TRBJ1-2
v_call: TRBV5-8
d_call: NA
cdr3_length: 14

cdr3_nt: TGCAGTGCTAGGGGACTAGCGGGTGTAGATACGCAGTATTTT
cdr3_aa: CSARGLAGVDTQYF
clone_size: NA
j_call: TRBJ2-3
v_call: TRBV20-1
d_call: TRBD2
cdr3_length: 14

cdr3_nt: TGTGCCACCAGTGATTTTCGGGGGGCCTCCTACAATGAGCAGTTCTTC
cdr3_aa: CATSDFRGASYNEQFF
clone_size: many
j_call: TRBJ2-1
v_call: TRBV24-1
d_call: NA
cdr3_length: 16

cdr3_nt: TGCGCCAGCAGCATCGGGACAGTCCAGGAGCAGTACTTC
cdr3_aa: CASSIGTVQEQYF
clone_size: many
j_call: TRBJ2-7
v_call: TRBV5-1
d_call: TRBD1
cdr3_length: 13

cdr3_nt: TGTGCCAGCAGTTTATTTTGGATGCTAGCGGGAGGCCAGGGGAACACCGGGGAGCTGTTTTTT
cdr3_aa: CASSLFWMLAGGQGNTGELFF
clone_size: many
j_call: TRBJ2-2
v_call: TRBV28
d_call: TRBD2
cdr3_length: 21

cdr3_nt: TGTGCCAGCAGCTTAGAGGCGGGTATAACCGGGGAGCTGTTTTTT
cdr3_aa: CASSLEAGITGELFF
clone_size: NA
j_call: TRBJ2-2
v_call: TRBV7-6
d_call: NA
cdr3_length: 15

cdr3_nt: TGTGCCAGCAGCTTTGTGCGGCAGGACAGCCGCACAGATACGCAGTATTTT
cdr3_aa: CASSFVRQDSRTDTQYF
clone_size: few
j_call: TRBJ2-3
v_call: TRBV5-6
d_call: NA
cdr3_length: 17

cdr3_nt: TGTGCCAGCAGTGTGCTAGCGGGAGCGGTCGGGGAGCTGTTTTTT
cdr3_aa: CASSVLAGAVGELFF
clone_size: few
j_call: TRBJ2-2
v_call: TRBV2
d_call: TRBD2
cdr3_length: 15

cdr3_nt: TGTGCCAGCAGCAAAGACTTTAAAGAGACCCAGTACTTC
cdr3_aa: CASSKDFKETQYF
clone_size: NA
j_call: TRBJ2-5
v_call: TRBV21-1
d_call: NA
cdr3_length: 13

cdr3_nt: TGCAGCGTTGAAGATGACAGGGTGTTCACTGAAGCTTTCTTT
cdr3_aa: CSVEDDRVFTEAFF
clone_size: NA
j_call: TRBJ1-1
v_call: TRBV29-1
d_call: TRBD1
cdr3_length: 14

cdr3_nt: TGTGCCAGCAGCCAATTACAGGGAACTGAAGCTTTCTTT
cdr3_aa: CASSQLQGTEAFF
clone_size: NA
j_call: TRBJ1-1
v_call: TRBV3-1
d_call: NA
cdr3_length: 13

cdr3_nt: TGCGCCAGCACCGGGACGGTGAAAGAGGTCCAGTACTTC
cdr3_aa: CASTGTVKEVQYF
clone_size: many
j_call: TRBJ2-5
v_call: TRBV5-1
d_call: NA
cdr3_length: 13

cdr3_nt: TGTGCCAGCAGCTTAAGGGGCGGGAGCTCCTACGAGCAGTACTTC
cdr3_aa: CASSLRGGSSYEQYF
clone_size: NA
j_call: TRBJ2-7
v_call: TRBV7-3
d_call: TRBD2
cdr3_length: 15

cdr3_nt: TGTGCCAGCATAGGAAACACCGGGGAGCTGTTTTTT
cdr3_aa: CASIGNTGELFF
clone_size: NA
j_call: TRBJ2-2
v_call: TRBV28
d_call: NA
cdr3_length: 12

cdr3_nt: TGTGCCAGCAGCTTACTAGCGGACCAACAAGAGACCCAGTACTTC
cdr3_aa: CASSLLADQQETQYF
clone_size: few
j_call: TRBJ2-5
v_call: TRBV7-9
d_call: TRBD2
cdr3_length: 15

cdr3_nt: TGTGCCAGCAGCTTAAGTGGACGGATGAACACTGAAGCTTTCTTT
cdr3_aa: CASSLSGRMNTEAFF
clone_size: few
j_call: TRBJ1-1
v_call: TRBV7-3
d_call: NA
cdr3_length: 15

cdr3_nt: TGTGCCAGCAGCTTGGGCGGGGGCTTTAGCAATCAGCCCCAGCATTTT
cdr3_aa: CASSLGGGFSNQPQHF
clone_size: few
j_call: TRBJ1-5
v_call: TRBV5-5
d_call: NA
cdr3_length: 16

cdr3_nt: TGTGCCAGCAGTATCTTATCCGGGACTAGCGGACTCCAAGAGACCCAGTACTTC
cdr3_aa: CASSILSGTSGLQETQYF
clone_size: many
j_call: TRBJ2-5
v_call: TRBV27
d_call: TRBD2
cdr3_length: 18

cdr3_nt: TGCAGTGTTCCGGGACGGACCTACAATGAGCAGTTCTTC
cdr3_aa: CSVPGRTYNEQFF
clone_size: few
j_call: TRBJ2-1
v_call: TRBV20-1
d_call: NA
cdr3_length: 13

cdr3_nt: TGTGCCAGCAGCCGAACTTACGAGCAGTACTTC
cdr3_aa: CASSRTYEQYF
clone_size: many
j_call: TRBJ2-7
v_call: TRBV3-1
d_call: NA
cdr3_length: 11

cdr3_nt: TGTGCCAGCAGCCCCCAGGTGGGGGAAAAACTGTTTTTT
cdr3_aa: CASSPQVGEKLFF
clone_size: few
j_call: TRBJ1-4
v_call: TRBV11-2
d_call: NA
cdr3_length: 13

cdr3_nt: TGTGCCAGCAGTTCCCCGACAGCCTTGAACACTGAAGCTTTCTTT
cdr3_aa: CASSSPTALNTEAFF
clone_size: NA
j_call: TRBJ1-1
v_call: TRBV27
d_call: NA
cdr3_length: 15

cdr3_nt: TGTGCCAGCCGGAGTAACACTGAAGCTTTCTTT
cdr3_aa: CASRSNTEAFF
clone_size: many
j_call: TRBJ1-1
v_call: TRBV6-5
d_call: NA
cdr3_length: 11

cdr3_nt: TGTGCCAGCAGTGTGAGTCCCAATTCACCCCTCCACTTT
cdr3_aa: CASSVSPNSPLHF
clone_size: many
j_call: TRBJ1-6
v_call: TRBV6-4
d_call: NA
cdr3_length: 13